The entry below describes one T cell receptor beta chain. This entry belongs to a study of blood T cell repertoires in COVID-19. Study overall: Sites across the United States, Italy and Spain contributed samples from acute and convalescent COVID-19. The cDNA or gDNA used as material had been derived from T cells, B-cell-depleted T cells, or PBMCs.

CDR3 size: 14 residues. The germline gives CDR1 LGHNA, CDR2 YSLEER. V was shortened by 4 bases and J by 3 bases, with 11 bases between the two germline ends. Profiling relied on immunoSEQ multiplex PCR, and the TCRdb table lists in-frame clones only, not all of them. The repertoire holds hundreds of thousands of clones, with about 89% as singletons. V gene TRBV4-3 combines with J gene TRBJ2-3, with a weak D call TRBD2 (5 bases). This receptor was obtained from a middle-aged man who had recovered from COVID-19. Input material: PBMCs or T cells enriched from blood (not recorded which). In nucleotides, the CDR3 is TGCGCCAGCAGCCCCGAGGGTTATACAGATACGCAGTATTTT. Translated, it gives CASSPEGYTDTQYF.